The next 29 T cell receptor beta chains were all read from a single sample in a study of CD8+ T cells in alopecia areata. Reverse transcribed after extraction, RNA yielded cDNA as the sequencing template. The protocol was immunoSEQ multiplex PCR, while the TCRdb copy is restricted to in-frame clones and leaves out a portion. The sample holds about 150,000 clones, around two thirds seen once. The sample taken for sequencing was CD8+ T cells sorted from blood. These receptors all stem from a human donor in good health.

V gene TRBV11-2 combines with J gene TRBJ2-1; the match to TRBD2 covers 14 bases. The V segment lost 6 bases and the J segment 8 bases; nucleotides outside the gene matches: 3. Germline CDR1 and CDR2: SGHAT and FQNNGV. The CDR3 has 14 amino acids. CDR3 loop: CASRGTSGSDEQFF. In nucleotides, the CDR3 is TGTGCCAGCAGGGGGACTAGCGGGAGCGATGAGCAGTTCTTC. The variable domain in full, completed from reference TRBV11-2 and TRBJ2-1, reads EAGVAQSPRYKIIEKRQSVAFWCNPISGHATLYWYQQILGQGPKLLIQFQNNGVVDDSQLPKDRFSAERLKGVDSTLKIQPAKLEDSAVYLCASRGTSGSDEQFFGPGTRLTVL.

The chain combines TRBV6-5 with TRBJ2-1; 8 bases are shared with TRBD2. This CDR3 contains 16 residues. After removal of 2 bases from V and 8 bases from J, the junction contained 11 bases not matched to a gene. Germline-derived CDR1 and CDR2 are MNHEY and SVGAGI. The CDR3 nucleotides are TGTGCCAGCAGTTACGCCGGGACTAGGCCTTTAGATGAGCAGTTCTTC. Amino acid sequence: CASSYAGTRPLDEQFF.

This clone has a handful of counts. The chain recombines TRBV10-2 with TRBJ2-5; TRBD2 might be the D (5 bases). Germline loops: CDR1 WSHSY, CDR2 SAAADI. With 8 bases removed from V and 5 bases from J, the gap between germline ends came to 15 bases. This CDR3 spans 13 amino acids. The CDR3 sequence: CASGEPGYETQYF. Here the CDR3 DNA reads TGCGCCAGCGGCGAACCGGGGTACGAGACCCAGTACTTC.

V usage is TRBV9 and J usage is TRBJ2-3; 10 nucleotides agree with TRBD2. V lost 3 bases to trimming and J lost 3 bases; unmatched junction nucleotides: 7. The CDR3 runs 16 residues. Germline loops: CDR1 SGDLS, CDR2 YYNGEE. As DNA, the CDR3 is TGTGCCAGCAGCGATGCAGCGGGAGGGTCTACAGATACGCAGTATTTT. Protein product: CASSDAAGGSTDTQYF.

The chain links TRBV4-2 to TRBJ2-7, with D possibly matching TRBD2 (6 bases). Germline loops: CDR1 LGHNA, CDR2 YNFKEQ. The CDR3 runs 15 residues. Trimming shortened V by 2 bases and J by 0 bases, and 11 bases separated the two germline ends. CDR3 sequence reads: CASSQSSGLSYEQYF. The CDR3 DNA follows: TGTGCCAGCAGCCAATCGAGCGGGCTCTCCTACGAGCAGTACTTC.

The chain has TRBV4-1 and TRBJ1-2; D unresolved. Germline CDR1 and CDR2: MGHRA and YSYEKL. V lost 3 bases and J lost 0, with 11 bases in between. The CDR3 sequence is 15 residues long. CDR3 DNA sequence: TGCGCCAGCAGCCAGATCGGAGGAGCTAACTATGGCTACACCTTC. Translated: CASSQIGGANYGYTF.

This clone was seen a few times. The chain employs TRBV29-1 and TRBJ2-2; weak D call: TRBD2 (6 bases). Germline CDR1 SQVTM, CDR2 ANQGSEA. V was pared by 1 base and J by 2 bases, with 20 bases between. The CDR3 extends over 18 amino acids. CDR3 region: CSVEVRDSRSLNTGELFF. CDR3 coding DNA: TGCAGCGTTGAAGTCCGGGACTCAAGATCATTAAACACCGGGGAGCTGTTTTTT.

A remark on this clone: At the DNA level, this CDR3 is encoded by other sequences in the same sample as well. V usage is TRBV29-1 and J usage is TRBJ1-2; no firm D call. This CDR3 contains 11 residues. CDR1 is SQVTM, CDR2 ANQGSEA, per germline. The V gene lost 3 bases and the J gene lost 5 bases, with 7 bases spanning the gap. CDR3 sequence reads: CSVDTRYGYTF. The CDR3 bases are TGCAGCGTTGACACACGATATGGCTACACCTTC. Supplemented by reference TRBV29-1 and TRBJ1-2, the full variable domain reads SAVISQKPSRDICQRGTSLTIQCQVDSQVTMMFWYRQQPGQSLTLIATANQGSEATYESGFVIDKFPISRPNLTFSTLTVSNMSPEDSSIYLCSVDTRYGYTFGSGTRLTVV.

The V call is TRBV7-2, the J call TRBJ2-7; TRBD2 aligns across 11 bases. With V trimmed by 7 bases and J by 2 bases, 4 bases remained unmatched. The germline V gene has CDR1 SGHTA and CDR2 FQGNSA. The CDR3 is 14 amino acids. The CDR3 region is CASNSGRAPYEQYF. CDR3 sequence (DNA): TGTGCCAGCAATAGCGGGAGGGCCCCCTACGAGCAGTACTTC.

This chain joins TRBV2 and TRBJ1-2; 7 positions match TRBD1. The CDR3 consists of 15 residues. The germline gives CDR1 SNHLY, CDR2 FYNNEI. Trimming cost V 4 bases and J 5 bases; bases outside gene matches: 10. The DNA for the CDR3 is TGTGCCAGCAGTGCCGAAGGGACAGCTCTATATGGCTACACCTTC. Its protein product is CASSAEGTALYGYTF.

The chain is built from TRBV9 and TRBJ2-1; D perhaps matches TRBD1 (6 bases). Trimming removed 5 bases from V and 7 bases from J, with 16 bases in between. CDR1 and CDR2 (germline): SGDLS, YYNGEE. This CDR3 spans 14 amino acids. The CDR3: CASSGGTARNEQFF. CDR3 coding DNA: TGTGCCAGCAGTGGGGGCACGGCTCGGAATGAGCAGTTCTTC.

There are a few counts of this clone. The chain employs TRBV19 and TRBJ2-2, with TRBD2 as a possible D gene (5 bases). V was clipped by 3 bases and J by 0 bases, with 8 bases between them. This CDR3 contains 15 residues. Germline V gene data show CDR1 as LNHDA and CDR2 as SQIVND (reference sequence). CDR3 nucleotide sequence: TGTGCCAGTAGTATGTACGGGGCGAACACCGGGGAGCTGTTTTTT. Its translation is CASSMYGANTGELFF. Together with reference TRBV19 and TRBJ2-2, the CDR3 gives the full variable domain: DGGITQSPKYLFRKEGQNVTLSCEQNLNHDAMYWYRQDPGQGLRLIYYSQIVNDFQKGDIAEGYSVSREKKESFPLTVTSAQKNPTAFYLCASSMYGANTGELFFGEGSRLTVL.

This sequence joins TRBV7-9 and TRBJ2-7, with TRBD1 as a possible D gene (6 bases). V was cut by 1 base and J by 4 bases, with 11 bases left in between. CDR3 length: 14 amino acids. Germline assignment: CDR1 SEHNR and CDR2 FQNEAQ (reference sequence). The CDR3 DNA sequence: TGTGCCAGCAGCTTAGACAGGGAAGGTTACGAGCAGTACTTC. Translated: CASSLDREGYEQYF.

Written as DNA, the CDR3 is TGTGCCAGCAGCTCACATCTGCACCCAAGCTATGGCTACACCTTC. The encoded protein is CASSSHLHPSYGYTF. The genes are TRBV7-9 and TRBJ1-2; no firm D call. The CDR3 spans 15 residues. V lost 4 bases and J 4 bases, leaving 16 bases between the germline ends. From germline, CDR1 is SEHNR and CDR2 FQNEAQ (reference sequence).

This clone was seen a handful of times. This sequence joins TRBV27 and TRBJ2-7, with 10 bases that match TRBD2. V lost 2 bases, J lost 8 bases, and 18 bases stayed unmatched. Looked up from germline, CDR1 is MNHEY and CDR2 is SMNVEV (reference sequence). The CDR3 length is 18 residues. CDR3 coding DNA: TGTGCCAGCAGTTTAAGCTCCGGCCCAGCGGGAGGGAGGTGGAAGCAGTACTTC. This gives the protein CASSLSSGPAGGRWKQYF.

A few counts support this clone. V and J are TRBV9 and TRBJ2-1; 9 nucleotides line up with TRBD2. Germline values: CDR1 SGDLS, CDR2 YYNGEE. The J segment lost 6 bases and the V segment lost 4 bases, leaving 2 bases of the junction unmatched. CDR3 size: 13 residues. CDR3 in amino acids: CASSPGLANEQFF. The CDR3 DNA follows: TGTGCCAGCAGCCCGGGACTAGCCAATGAGCAGTTCTTC.

The chain employs TRBV29-1 and TRBJ2-5; weak D call: TRBD1 (5 bases). Germline assignment: CDR1 SQVTM and CDR2 ANQGSEA. Between the trimmed V and J ends, which lost 5 bases and 3 bases, there was a span of 16 bases. This CDR3 is 14 amino acids long. In DNA, the CDR3 is TGCAGCGTTCTCGAAGGGGTTCGTAAAGAGACCCAGTACTTC. Residues: CSVLEGVRKETQYF.

The V call is TRBV15, the J call TRBJ2-1, with D possibly matching TRBD2 (6 bases). Deletions cut 0 bases from V and 5 bases from J, with 20 bases between. Germline V gene lookup returns CDR1 LNHNV and CDR2 YYDKDF (reference sequence). This CDR3 comprises 18 residues. The CDR3 DNA is TGTGCCACCAGCAGAGATGGGGGGTGGAGCGGGTTTGACAATGAGCAGTTCTTC. Protein sequence: CATSRDGGWSGFDNEQFF.

The chain couples TRBV11-2 to TRBJ2-7; 9 bases agree with TRBD1. There are 14 residues in the CDR3. Germline-derived CDR1 and CDR2 are SGHAT and FQNNGV. The trim removed 4 bases at V and 2 bases at J, leaving 3 bases unmatched. The CDR3 reads CASSWDRVAYEQYF. Written as DNA, the CDR3 is TGTGCCAGCAGCTGGGACAGGGTTGCCTACGAGCAGTACTTC.

V usage is TRBV7-8 and J usage is TRBJ2-2; D is unclear. From germline, CDR1 is SGHVS and CDR2 FQNEAQ. The CDR3 consists of 11 residues. Deletions cut 3 bases from V and 4 bases from J, with 0 bases between. The CDR3 sequence is CASSFTGELFF. Written as DNA, the CDR3 is TGTGCCAGCAGCTTCACCGGGGAGCTGTTTTTT.

This clone was seen only a few times. This chain uses TRBV7-9 with TRBJ2-7; tentatively, D is TRBD2 (6 bases). This CDR3 comprises 14 residues. The germline gives CDR1 SEHNR, CDR2 FQNEAQ (reference sequence). V shed 4 bases and J shed 2 bases, with 12 bases lying between them. In DNA, the CDR3 is TGTGCCAGCAGCTACGGGACTGACCCCTACGAGCAGTACTTC. This translates into CASSYGTDPYEQYF.

This rearrangement joins TRBV30 to TRBJ2-1, with 9 bases identical to TRBD2. Germline CDR1 reads GTSNPN; CDR2 reads SVGIG (reference sequence). The junction had 7 bases not matched to a gene; V was cut back by 3 bases and J by 4 bases. This CDR3 has 15 amino acids. The CDR3 loop reads CAWRVPSGDYNEQFF. The CDR3 DNA follows: TGTGCCTGGAGAGTTCCTAGCGGGGATTACAATGAGCAGTTCTTC. Using reference TRBV30 and TRBJ2-1 for the parts outside the CDR3, the full variable domain is SQTIHQWPATLVQPVGSPLSLECTVEGTSNPNLYWYRQAAGRGLQLLFYSVGIGQISSEVPQNLSASRPQDRQFILSSKKLLLSDSGFYLCAWRVPSGDYNEQFFGPGTRLTVL.

This clone was detected only a few times. V is TRBV20-1 and J is TRBJ2-1, with D maybe TRBD1 (5 bases). The CDR3 runs to 10 residues. V shed 6 bases and J shed 9 bases, with 9 bases lying between them. Looked up from germline, CDR1 is DFQATT and CDR2 is SNEGSKA (reference sequence). The CDR3, as DNA: TGCAGTGCAGCAGGGTTTGAGCAGTTCTTC. Protein: CSAAGFEQFF.

The gene calls are TRBV11-2 and TRBJ2-3; TRBD2 aligns across 9 bases. This CDR3 has 17 residues. V was clipped by 5 bases and J by 4 bases; unmatched bases: 13. CDR1 SGHAT and CDR2 FQNNGV come from the germline V gene. The CDR3 DNA follows: TGTGCCAGCAGCCCGGGACGGGGGACTAGCCGGGCAGATACGCAGTATTTT. It encodes CASSPGRGTSRADTQYF.

The V call is TRBV6-6, the J call TRBJ2-4, with a possible D match to TRBD2 (5 bases). The CDR3 consists of 14 residues. V shed 6 bases and J shed 8 bases, with 17 bases lying between them. Germline V gene data show CDR1 as MNHNY and CDR2 as SVGAGI (reference sequence). The DNA of the CDR3 is TGTGCCAGCAGCCTAGAAAGGCCGAGGGACATTCAGTACTTC. The encoded protein is CASSLERPRDIQYF.

The rearrangement uses TRBV27 and TRBJ2-3; D unresolved. This CDR3 has 10 amino acids. Trimming cost V 8 bases and J 7 bases, with 7 bases left between them. Germline V gene lookup returns CDR1 MNHEY and CDR2 SMNVEV (reference sequence). Here the CDR3 DNA reads TGTGCCAGCGGCCTATATACGCAGTATTTT. It yields the protein CASGLYTQYF.

The V gene is TRBV27, the J gene TRBJ1-2; tentatively, D is TRBD1 (5 bases). V lost 8 bases and J 4 bases, leaving 20 bases between the germline ends. The CDR3 loop spans 15 amino acids. The V gene's germline CDR1 is MNHEY and CDR2 SMNVEV (reference sequence). This CDR3 is CASGSGGTAFYGYTF. CDR3 sequence (DNA): TGTGCCAGCGGTTCGGGCGGGACGGCTTTCTATGGCTACACCTTC.

This rearrangement joins TRBV27 to TRBJ2-3; 8 nucleotides align to TRBD2. Germline assignment: CDR1 MNHEY and CDR2 SMNVEV (reference sequence). Trimming took 2 bases from V and 2 from J; bases not matched to a gene: 9. The CDR3 sequence is 17 residues long. CDR3 DNA: TGTGCCAGCAGTTTAGAGGGGCTAGCGGGCCTCACAGATACGCAGTATTTT. As protein: CASSLEGLAGLTDTQYF.

The chain carries TRBV9 and TRBJ2-2; D unresolved. The CDR3 sequence is 13 residues long. Per the germline V gene, CDR1 is SGDLS and CDR2 is YYNGEE. The V gene lost 3 bases and the J gene lost 6 bases, with 9 bases spanning the gap. Here the CDR3 DNA reads TGTGCCAGCAGCGCCAGCGTTTCCGGGGAGCTGTTTTTT. This gives the protein CASSASVSGELFF.